This T cell receptor beta chain was retrieved from a study of siplizumab effects on memory and regulatory T cells. Approximately 100,000 TCR templates per sample were sequenced. Sequenced by immunoSEQ multiplex PCR; TCRdb stores in-frame clones only, minus some. This sample has 100,000 to 110,000 clones; about 94% occur once, and the top ten carry approximately 1.5%. The CDR3 sequence is 14 residues long. V shed 10 bases and J 6 bases; nucleotides not matched to a gene: 11. Germline V gene sequence: CDR1 LNHDA, CDR2 SQIVND (reference sequence). The sequenced sample consisted of non-Treg CD4+ T cells sorted from blood. The TCR comes from a human donor in good health. This rearrangement joins TRBV19 to TRBJ1-2; 10 nucleotides align to TRBD1. The CDR3 sequence is CATRDRGGSDGYTF. The CDR3 region has the DNA TGTGCCACTCGGGACAGGGGAGGAAGTGATGGCTACACCTTC. The complete variable domain, with remaining parts taken from reference TRBV19 and TRBJ1-2, reads DGGITQSPKYLFRKEGQNVTLSCEQNLNHDAMYWYRQDPGQGLRLIYYSQIVNDFQKGDIAEGYSVSREKKESFPLTVTSAQKNPTAFYLCATRDRGGSDGYTFGSGTRLTVV.